These 28 T cell receptor beta chains originate from one sample sequenced in a study of blood T cells in healthy people across ages. Primed by a sample-barcoded 5' primer and a J-beta primer mix, a second PCR proceeded for about 7 to 12 cycles. TCRdb independently ran MiXCR on the 5' RACE reads; one entry per CDR3 protein. The table shows about 1 million distinct CDR3 sequences, with 35% to 55% occurring only once. The sample comprised blood. These receptors were collected from a woman aged 55-70 years in good health.

The genes are TRBV4-3 and TRBJ2-5, with a possible D match to TRBD2 (7 bases). The germline V and J ends were trimmed by 0 bases and 11 bases, with 28 bases remaining between them. This CDR3 is built from 18 residues. Germline V gene lookup returns CDR1 LGHNA and CDR2 YSLEER. CDR3 residues: CASSQDIEGGKSYNEQYF. Written as DNA, the CDR3 is TGCGCCAGCAGCCAAGATATAGAGGGGGGGAAATCCTACAATGAGCAGTACTTC.

V usage is TRBV20-1 and J usage is TRBJ1-1; possible D gene TRBD1, 5 bases. Germline V gene data show CDR1 as DFQATT and CDR2 as SNEGSKA (reference sequence). V dropped 5 bases and J dropped 11 bases, with 15 bases sitting between them. CDR3 length: 11 amino acids. The CDR3 region has the DNA TGCAGTGCTCAGACAGAACTCAACGCTTTCTTT. Translation gives CSAQTELNAFF.

The chain carries TRBV2 and TRBJ2-7, with D possibly being TRBD2 (6 bases). The germline V and J ends were trimmed by 6 bases and 0 bases, with 12 bases remaining between them. CDR3 length: 14 residues. Germline CDR1 is SNHLY and CDR2 is FYNNEI. Here the CDR3 reads CASSRETNSYEQYF. The CDR3 DNA sequence: TGTGCCAGCAGCCGGGAGACCAACTCCTACGAGCAGTACTTC.

This chain joins TRBV29-1 and TRBJ2-1; either TRBD1 or TRBD2 may supply D (5 bases each). The tail of the sequence fits TRBJ2-7 better, so the J call may be wrong. Looked up from germline, CDR1 is SQVTM and CDR2 is ANQGSEA. The CDR3 loop spans 17 amino acids. The CDR3, as DNA: TGCAGCGTTGCGGATTTGCGAGGGGCTGATTCCTACAATGAGCAGTACTTC. This codes for CSVADLRGADSYNEQYF.

This clonotype was picked up a small number of times. The CDR3 DNA is TGTGCCAGCAGCCAAGATCGAGGACTATTCACAGATACGCAGTATTTT. Its translation: CASSQDRGLFTDTQYF. The V gene is TRBV3-1, the J gene TRBJ2-3, with D maybe TRBD2 (6 bases). Germline loops: CDR1 LGHDT, CDR2 YNNKEL (reference sequence). The germline V and J ends were trimmed by 0 bases and 2 bases, with 12 bases remaining between them. CDR3 length: 16 amino acids.

This clonotype came up a few times. J is TRBJ2-7 and V is TRBV20-1; 7 bases match TRBD2. Germline CDR1 and CDR2: DFQATT and SNEGSKA (reference sequence). The junction had 14 bases not matched to a gene; V was cut back by 5 bases and J by 1 base. CDR3 length: 16 residues. The CDR3 spells CSALEVGAGESYEQYF. The CDR3 nucleotides are TGCAGTGCTCTAGAAGTTGGTGCGGGGGAATCCTACGAGCAGTACTTC.

This clonotype was seen a handful of times. The chain uses TRBV7-9 and TRBJ2-1, with a possible D match to TRBD2 (6 bases). Trimming removed 7 bases at V and 0 bases at J, with 10 bases between. The CDR3 covers 14 residues. The V gene's germline CDR1 is SEHNR and CDR2 FQNEAQ (reference sequence). The CDR3 protein is CASKVGSSYNEQFF. The CDR3 region has the DNA TGTGCCAGCAAGGTCGGGAGCTCCTACAATGAGCAGTTCTTC.

The rearrangement uses TRBV6-6 and TRBJ2-7; a possible D gene is TRBD1 (5 bases). Germline-derived CDR1 and CDR2 are MNHNY and SVGAGI (reference sequence). V was trimmed by 5 bases and J by 0 bases, leaving 11 bases between them. The CDR3 spans 14 residues. CDR3 sequence reads: CASSDDRNSYEQYF. As DNA, the CDR3 is TGTGCCAGCAGTGACGACAGAAACTCCTACGAGCAGTACTTC.

The chain combines TRBV29-1 with TRBJ2-5, with D perhaps TRBD2 (7 bases). Germline CDR1 reads SQVTM; CDR2 reads ANQGSEA. The CDR3 contains 17 residues. Trimming removed 2 bases at V and 7 bases at J, with 26 bases between. CDR3 amino acids: CSVENEGGSLTSWTQYF. The CDR3 bases are TGCAGCGTTGAAAACGAGGGGGGGAGTCTGACAAGTTGGACCCAGTACTTC.

The V call is TRBV9, the J call TRBJ2-2, with D hard to call. Germline CDR1 is SGDLS and CDR2 is YYNGEE. With 0 bases removed from V and 5 bases from J, the gap between germline ends came to 11 bases. CDR3 length: 15 residues. The CDR3 bases are TGTGCCAGCAGCGTAGTCCCGGGTCGAACCGGGGAGCTGTTTTTT. The encoded protein is CASSVVPGRTGELFF.

J is TRBJ1-5 and V is TRBV10-1; no definite D call. The CDR3 runs 14 residues. Trimming cost V 6 bases and J 0 bases, with 9 bases left between them. Per the germline V gene, CDR1 is WNHNN and CDR2 is SYGVQD (reference sequence). CDR3 residues: CASRADHSNQPQHF. The CDR3 DNA reads as TGCGCCAGCAGGGCGGACCATAGCAATCAGCCCCAGCATTTT.

The V call is TRBV5-6, the J call TRBJ2-1; no clear D. CDR3 length: 12 amino acids. V lost 0 bases, J lost 8 bases, and 6 bases lay in between. CDR1 is SGHDT and CDR2 is YYEEEE in the germline V gene. The CDR3 loop reads CASSLGSYEQFF. The CDR3 nucleotides are TGTGCCAGCAGCTTGGGTAGCTATGAGCAGTTCTTC.

The chain joins TRBV5-4 to TRBJ2-7; 8 nucleotides agree with TRBD2. Trimming took 4 bases from V and 1 from J; bases not matched to a gene: 4. Germline lookup yields CDR1 SGHNT and CDR2 YYREEE (reference sequence). This CDR3 has 14 amino acids. The CDR3 protein is CASSGASGSYEQYF. CDR3 bases: TGTGCCAGCAGCGGGGCTAGCGGGTCCTACGAGCAGTACTTC. The whole variable domain, filled in from reference TRBV5-4 and TRBJ2-7, reads ETGVTQSPTHLIKTRGQQVTLRCSSQSGHNTVSWYQQALGQGPQFIFQYYREEENGRGNFPPRFSGLQFPNYSSELNVNALELDDSALYLCASSGASGSYEQYFGPGTRLTVT.

This clonotype was observed a single time. The genes are TRBV12-3 or TRBV12-4 and TRBJ2-5, with TRBD2 as a possible D gene (6 bases). The J call is in doubt because the DNA end fits TRBJ2-7 better. The CDR3 totals 16 residues. The CDR3 DNA follows: TGTGCCAGCAGCCAAAACCGGCCGCGCGGGGCCTACGAGCAGTACTTC. This translates into CASSQNRPRGAYEQYF.

In its sample, this clonotype was seen a few times. The chain carries TRBV12-3 or TRBV12-4 and TRBJ2-1; TRBD2 might be the D (6 bases). V was pared by 5 bases and J by 7 bases, with 15 bases between. The CDR3 runs to 14 residues. Written as DNA, the CDR3 is TGTGCCAGCAGTCGGCCGGGACTTGTAAATGAGCAGTTCTTC. The encoded protein is CASSRPGLVNEQFF.

V and J are TRBV20-1 and TRBJ2-7, with TRBD2 as a possible D gene (5 bases). The CDR3 contains 11 residues. Germline lookup yields CDR1 DFQATT and CDR2 SNEGSKA (reference sequence). V lost 3 bases to trimming and J lost 5 bases, with 8 bases between them. In nucleotides, the CDR3 is TGCAGTGCTAGGGTGGAGGACGAGCAGTACTTC. It is translated as CSARVEDEQYF.

V usage is TRBV6-1 and J usage is TRBJ2-7; D not certain. The CDR3 length is 15 residues. With 8 bases removed from V and 0 bases from J, the gap between germline ends came to 17 bases. Germline V CDR1 and CDR2: MNHNS, SASEGT. The CDR3 DNA reads as TGTGCCAGCGGTCATCCGCGACTGAGCTCCTACGAGCAGTACTTC. It is translated as CASGHPRLSSYEQYF.

The rearrangement joins TRBV4-2 to TRBJ2-1, with a weak D call TRBD1 (7 bases). The germline CDR1 and CDR2 sequences are LGHNA and YNFKEQ. CDR3 length: 16 amino acids. Trimming took off 0 bases at V and 6 bases at J, with 15 bases between the two ends. The CDR3 DNA sequence: TGTGCCAGCAGCCAAGATGGGCCAGGGGGGTCCAATGAGCAGTTCTTC. Protein sequence: CASSQDGPGGSNEQFF.

This clonotype was detected only a few times. The V and J genes are TRBV28 and TRBJ2-5; TRBD1 agrees at 7 bases. In germline, CDR1 is MDHEN, CDR2 SYDVKM. The V segment lost 5 bases and the J segment 2 bases; nucleotides outside the gene matches: 5. CDR3 size: 14 residues. Written as DNA, the CDR3 is TGTGCCAGCAGTCGGGACAGTGTGCAAGAGACCCAGTACTTC. Translation: CASSRDSVQETQYF.

The gene calls are TRBV29-1 and TRBJ2-7; TRBD1 is a possible D gene (5 bases). Germline V gene lookup returns CDR1 SQVTM and CDR2 ANQGSEA. The CDR3 length is 11 residues. Trimming removed 6 bases from V and 6 bases from J, with 12 bases in between. In DNA form, the CDR3 reads TGCAGCGTGGGGTCAGGGTCCGAGCAGTACTTC. It is translated as CSVGSGSEQYF.

This chain uses TRBV6-5 with TRBJ1-2; D gene ambiguous. This CDR3 is built from 14 residues. Germline CDR1 MNHEY, CDR2 SVGAGI. Trimming removed 1 base from V and 4 bases from J, with 10 bases in between. As DNA, the CDR3 is TGTGCCAGCAGTTACTTCAAAGACTCCTATGGCTACACCTTC. Encoded protein: CASSYFKDSYGYTF.

The chain employs TRBV7-6 and TRBJ2-4, with a tentative D call TRBD1 (6 bases). The better agreement between TRBJ2-7 and the DNA end casts doubt on the J call. Germline lookup yields CDR1 SGHVS and CDR2 FNYEAQ. This CDR3 is 17 amino acids long. CDR3 coding DNA: TGTGCCAGCAGCTTAGCGACAACAGGGACCCGTCCCCACGAGCAGTACTTC. It translates to CASSLATTGTRPHEQYF.

This clonotype was detected only a few times. The chain carries TRBV5-1 and TRBJ2-6; no clear D gene. The CDR3 runs to 15 residues. The V gene lost 0 bases and the J gene lost 4 bases, with 8 bases spanning the gap. Germline V gives CDR1 SGHRS, CDR2 YFSETQ. The CDR3 protein is CASSLDGYGANVLTF. For the CDR3, the DNA is TGCGCCAGCAGCTTGGATGGGTACGGGGCCAACGTCCTGACTTTC.

This clonotype was recorded a few times. The V call is TRBV24-1, the J call TRBJ2-1; D remains unclear. CDR1 and CDR2 from the germline V gene are KGHDR and SFDVKD. The CDR3 totals 11 residues. V was clipped by 10 bases and J by 8 bases, with 11 bases between them. The CDR3 DNA sequence: TGTGCCACTGCAGATTGGGATGAGCAGTTCTTC. The encoded protein is CATADWDEQFF.

This chain connects TRBV6-5 to TRBJ1-6; D is undetermined. Trimming left V 4 bases short and J 7 bases short, with 8 bases between. The CDR3 is made up of 13 amino acids. The V gene's germline CDR1 is MNHEY and CDR2 SVGAGI. The CDR3 spells CASSSLQNSPLHF. Written as DNA, the CDR3 is TGTGCCAGCAGTTCTTTACAGAATTCACCCCTCCACTTT.

The chain uses TRBV20-1 and TRBJ2-1; 8 bases line up with TRBD2. Looked up from germline, CDR1 is DFQATT and CDR2 is SNEGSKA (reference sequence). V lost 3 bases to trimming and J lost 5 bases; unmatched junction nucleotides: 6. The CDR3 runs 14 residues. The CDR3 coding sequence is TGCAGTGCTAGGGTCCGGGAGGGGCACAATGAGCAGTTCTTC. Its translation: CSARVREGHNEQFF.

A few counts support this clonotype. This rearrangement joins TRBV4-2 to TRBJ1-4; D gene unclear. This CDR3 has 14 amino acids. Germline loops: CDR1 LGHNA, CDR2 YNFKEQ. V dropped 3 bases and J dropped 7 bases, with 12 bases sitting between them. The CDR3 DNA follows: TGTGCCAGCAGCCAGGGCGGTTGGACTGAAAAACTGTTTTTT. Its protein is CASSQGGWTEKLFF.

The chain has TRBV11-2 and TRBJ2-3, with a possible D match to TRBD1 (6 bases). The CDR3 extends over 15 amino acids. Trimming took 5 bases from V and 2 from J, leaving 14 bases between them. The germline V gene has CDR1 SGHAT and CDR2 FQNNGV. CDR3 nucleotides: TGTGCCAGCAGCCTATCACAGGGTTACACAGATACGCAGTATTTT. It codes for CASSLSQGYTDTQYF.